Below are 2 T cell receptor beta chains sequenced from a single sample in a study of blood T cell repertoires in COVID-19. Produced via immunoSEQ multiplex PCR; TCRdb's table is partial and in-frame only. The sample holds about 220,000 clones, 87% seen once. The sequencing sample was made of peripheral blood. These receptors were obtained from a man aged 35-49 years with active or convalescent COVID-19.

This sequence joins TRBV5-1 and TRBJ2-7; no reliable D call. Germline loops: CDR1 SGHRS, CDR2 YFSETQ. V dropped 0 bases and J dropped 2 bases, with 6 bases sitting between them. The CDR3 runs to 13 residues. The CDR3, as DNA: TGCGCCAGCAGCTTGGTCGAGACCTACGAGCAGTACTTC. Amino acids: CASSLVETYEQYF.

The V gene is TRBV9, the J gene TRBJ1-3, with TRBD1 identical over 7 bases. The ends lost 7 bases at V and 8 bases at J; junction bases unmatched: 15. The CDR3 length is 15 residues. Per germline, CDR1 SGDLS and CDR2 YYNGEE. This chain's CDR3 is CASPIRPDRDHTIYF. CDR3 sequence (DNA): TGTGCCAGCCCGATTAGACCAGACAGGGACCACACCATATATTTT.